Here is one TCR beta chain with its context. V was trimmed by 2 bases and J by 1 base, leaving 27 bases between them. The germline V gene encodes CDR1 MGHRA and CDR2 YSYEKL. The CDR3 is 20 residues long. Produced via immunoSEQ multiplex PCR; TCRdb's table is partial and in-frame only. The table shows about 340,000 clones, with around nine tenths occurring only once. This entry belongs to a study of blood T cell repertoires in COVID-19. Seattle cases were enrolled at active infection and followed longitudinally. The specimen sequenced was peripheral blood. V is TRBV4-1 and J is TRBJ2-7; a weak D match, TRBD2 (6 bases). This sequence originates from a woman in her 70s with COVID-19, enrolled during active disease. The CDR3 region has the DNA TGCGCCAGCAGCCAAAAGGATTTCGGCCATCCGGGACTCACTTCCTACGAGCAGTACTTC. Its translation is CASSQKDFGHPGLTSYEQYF.